This T cell receptor beta chain is from a study of tumour-infiltrating T cells in Burkitt lymphoma (dated by TCRdb to the early 2020s). Some background on the complete study: When TCR repertoire data were correlated with clinical outcome, productive clonality turned out to predict both overall and progression-free survival, independent of established prognosticators, age at diagnosis among them.

As regards this clone: The specificity of this receptor is unknown. No base qualities exist here, and no much larger clone lies one base off it.

The library came from the immunoSEQ multiplex PCR assay. The source is immuneACCESS, and TCRdb retained only in-frame sequences with V and J called. Part of the clones is not carried over; for the studies checked, unresolved V genes explain less than half of this, and the remainder is unexplained. Here the sample has about 7,600 clones; roughly 15% occur a single time. The ten largest clonotypes hold roughly 3% of the sample. The source material was tumor tissue. This TCR derives from a human donor with diffuse large B-cell lymphoma.

The CDR3 is CASRRTSGSGYNEQFF. In nucleotides, the sequence is TGCGCCAGCAGACGGACTAGCGGGAGTGGCTACAATGAGCAGTTCTTC. The chain joins TRBV4-1 to TRBJ2-1, and TRBD2 matches 13 of the central bases. The CDR3 starts with the cysteine, ends with the phenylalanine, and has 16 residues. Only the CDR3 DNA stays, 48 bases, in frame from base 1. V is trimmed back by 6 bases and J by 3 bases, and the junction contains 5 bases that no gene match accounts for. Reading the germline V gene gives CDR1 MGHRA and CDR2 YSYEKL.